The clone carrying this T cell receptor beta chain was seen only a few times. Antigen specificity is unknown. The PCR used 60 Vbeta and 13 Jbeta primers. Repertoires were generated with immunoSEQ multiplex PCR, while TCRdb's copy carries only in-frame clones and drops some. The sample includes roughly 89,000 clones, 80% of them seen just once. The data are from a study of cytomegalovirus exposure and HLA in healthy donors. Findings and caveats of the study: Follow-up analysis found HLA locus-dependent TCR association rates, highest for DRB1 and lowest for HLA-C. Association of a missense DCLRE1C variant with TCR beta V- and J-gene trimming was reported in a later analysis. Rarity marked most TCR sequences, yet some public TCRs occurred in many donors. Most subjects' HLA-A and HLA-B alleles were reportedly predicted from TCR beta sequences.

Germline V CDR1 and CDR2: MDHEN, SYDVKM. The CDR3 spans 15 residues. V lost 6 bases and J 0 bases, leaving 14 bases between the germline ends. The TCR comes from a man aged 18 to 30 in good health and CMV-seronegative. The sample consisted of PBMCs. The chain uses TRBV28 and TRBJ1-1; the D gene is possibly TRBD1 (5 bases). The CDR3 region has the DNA TGTGCCAGCAGCTTTTCCGACAGCATGAACACTGAAGCTTTCTTT. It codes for CASSFSDSMNTEAFF.